Sequencing of this TCR beta chain was carried out in a study of cytomegalovirus exposure and HLA in healthy donors. Study-level background: Per a later analysis, the roughly 690 first-cohort and some 130 validation repertoires shared one platform.

As for this clone: The antigen remains undetermined.

Assay: immunoSEQ multiplex PCR; the TCRdb copy retains only in-frame clones and omits some. Here the sample spans 180,000 or so clones, approximately 89% being singletons. Trimming pared 2 bases from V and 0 bases from J, leaving 14 bases between. The germline V gene encodes CDR1 MGHDK and CDR2 SYGVNS. The CDR3 is 17 residues long. Broader study findings: It was 150 to 200 TCR beta chains that were listed as cytomegalovirus-associated. The finding came from a later analysis; first-cohort TCR clusters tended to co-occur in the approximately 120 validation repertoires.

The sample consisted of PBMCs. V is TRBV25-1 and J is TRBJ1-5; D remains ambiguous. The sequence was obtained from a man aged 30-40 years in good health and CMV-seropositive. The CDR3 reads CASSETGWSYSNQPQHF. DNA of the CDR3: TGTGCCAGCAGTGAAACTGGTTGGAGTTATAGCAATCAGCCCCAGCATTTT. Supplemented by reference TRBV25-1 and TRBJ1-5, the full variable domain reads EADIYQTPRYLVIGTGKKITLECSQTMGHDKMYWYQQDPGMELHLIHYSYGVNSTEKGDLSSESTVSRIRTEHFPLTLESARPSHTSQYLCASSETGWSYSNQPQHFGDGTRLSIL.